The rows below give T cell receptor beta chains drawn from one sample of a study of regulatory T cells in long-lasting Graves disease. Each CDR3 protein is one row after TCRdb ran MiXCR on the multiplex PCR reads. The sample has around 500,000 distinct CDR3 sequences, approximately 12% seen once. The same sample was also studied in work on T cells in Graves' hyperthyroidism and ophthalmopathy.

The material was peripheral blood mononuclear cells (PBMCs), obtained at new diagnosis, from a patient treated with antithyroid drugs. Receptors originate from a woman aged 30 to 39 with Graves disease. CDR3s include the opening cysteine and the closing phenylalanine or tryptophan.

j_call v_call cdr3_aa
TRBJ2-3 TRBV11-1 CASSLNTQAGSTDTQYF
TRBJ2-3 TRBV2 CASELAGVADTQYF
TRBJ2-7 TRBV30 CAWSVQSGVYEQYF
TRBJ2-7 TRBV10-3 CAISVPGPYSYEQYF
TRBJ1-2 TRBV6-1 CASSRLDRINYGYTF
TRBJ1-2 TRBV10-2 CASSEPGGYYGYTF
TRBJ1-5 TRBV20-1 CSAPEAGKGGQPQHF
TRBJ2-7 TRBV29-1 CSVGTDEQYF
TRBJ2-1 TRBV2 CASSRTSGEHEQFF
TRBJ1-1 TRBV5-1 CASRDRDRGKLTEAFF
TRBJ1-5 TRBV19 CASSIRGQGMGQPQHF
TRBJ1-2 TRBV7-6 CARSLSGTGGYGYTF
TRBJ1-5 TRBV12-3/TRBV12-4 CASSLETGPTHF
TRBJ2-1 TRBV27 CASSPGYSYNEQFF
TRBJ2-7 TRBV19 CASSIATGEANYEQYF
TRBJ2-7 TRBV18 CASSPYPGQGTLEQYF
TRBJ2-7 TRBV3-1 CASSQEQGLFPYEQYF
TRBJ1-1 TRBV30 CAWSDSEAFF
TRBJ1-1 TRBV20-1 CSARDGNRDTEAFF
TRBJ1-4 TRBV6-1 CASSPYRSGNEKLFF
TRBJ2-5 TRBV11-2 CASSPSPVGETQYF
TRBJ2-7 TRBV5-1 CASSFISSSYEQYF
TRBJ2-7 TRBV28 CASSLNARGYYEQYF
TRBJ2-3 TRBV5-1 CASSLAGVTDTQYF
TRBJ1-2 TRBV2 CASSEGQEGYGYTF
TRBJ1-5 TRBV2 CASANGGIWQPQHF
TRBJ2-1 TRBV10-3 CAISESFSRHSRGNEQFF
TRBJ2-7 TRBV11-1 CASSPRAVSKPYEQYF
TRBJ2-7 TRBV28 CASSAYRGLYEQYF
TRBJ2-2 TRBV24-1 CATSDAGELFF
TRBJ2-3 TRBV5-1 CASSLDDVATQYF
TRBJ1-3 TRBV18 CASSPAGSGNTIYF
TRBJ1-2 TRBV6-2/TRBV6-3 CASSYAGAHGYTF
TRBJ1-2 TRBV28 CASSLGGTGGYGYTF
TRBJ2-7 TRBV4-1 CANSQEKRERTYEQYF
TRBJ2-6 TRBV7-9 CASSLAHGPGANVLTF
TRBJ1-2 TRBV4-3 CASSQLDRPNYGYTF
TRBJ1-1 TRBV11-2 CASSPDSSSTEAFF
TRBJ1-2 TRBV7-9 CASSQPGQGILYGYTF
TRBJ2-7 TRBV4-1 CASSQDLAGSWSYEQYF
TRBJ2-3 TRBV5-4 CASSAGRDRVGDTQYF
TRBJ2-3 TRBV28 CASSLRNAGGPDIMGDTQYF
TRBJ2-7 TRBV20-1 CSATTPGLMPYEQYF
TRBJ1-3 TRBV2 CAGNRGAGPAGNTIYF
TRBJ2-7 TRBV19 CASSKQGGYEQYF